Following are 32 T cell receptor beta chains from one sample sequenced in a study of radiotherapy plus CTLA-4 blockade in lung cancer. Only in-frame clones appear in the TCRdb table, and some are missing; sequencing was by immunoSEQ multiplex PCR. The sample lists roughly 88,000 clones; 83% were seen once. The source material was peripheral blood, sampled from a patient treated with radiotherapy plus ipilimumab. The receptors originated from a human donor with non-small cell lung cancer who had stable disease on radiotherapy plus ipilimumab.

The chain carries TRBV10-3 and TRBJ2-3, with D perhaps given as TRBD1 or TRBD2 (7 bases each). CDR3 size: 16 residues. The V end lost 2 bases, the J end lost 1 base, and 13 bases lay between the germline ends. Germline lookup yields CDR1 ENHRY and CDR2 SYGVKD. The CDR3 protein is CAISEAGGGGTDTQYF. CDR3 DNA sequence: TGTGCCATCAGTGAGGCAGGGGGGGGAGGCACAGATACGCAGTATTTT.

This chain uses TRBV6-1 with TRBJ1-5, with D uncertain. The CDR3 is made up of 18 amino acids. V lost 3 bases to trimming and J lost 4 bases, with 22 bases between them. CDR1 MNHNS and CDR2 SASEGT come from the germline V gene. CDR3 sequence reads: CASSDIARGRGRNQPQHF. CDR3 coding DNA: TGTGCCAGCAGTGATATCGCCAGAGGTAGAGGAAGGAATCAGCCCCAGCATTTT.

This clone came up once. The CDR3 region has the DNA TGTGCCAGCAGCGCCAGGGGGATGAACACTGAAGCTTTCTTT. Protein: CASSARGMNTEAFF. J is TRBJ1-1 and V is TRBV9; 7 bases line up with TRBD1. V lost 3 bases to trimming and J lost 0 bases; unmatched junction nucleotides: 2. Germline CDR1 and CDR2: SGDLS and YYNGEE. The CDR3 sequence is 14 residues long.

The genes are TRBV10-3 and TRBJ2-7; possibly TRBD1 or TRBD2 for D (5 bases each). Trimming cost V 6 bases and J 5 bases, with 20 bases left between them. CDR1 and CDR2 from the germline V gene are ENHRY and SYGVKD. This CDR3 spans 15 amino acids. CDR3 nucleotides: TGTGCCATCAGAGGCCTAGAGGGTGGGGGAAACGAGCAGTACTTC. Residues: CAIRGLEGGGNEQYF.

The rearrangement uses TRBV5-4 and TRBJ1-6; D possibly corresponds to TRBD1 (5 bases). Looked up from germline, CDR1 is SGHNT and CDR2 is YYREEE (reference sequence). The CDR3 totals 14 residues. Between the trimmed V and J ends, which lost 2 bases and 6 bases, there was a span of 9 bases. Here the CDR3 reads CASSLSGPNSPLHF. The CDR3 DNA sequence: TGTGCCAGCAGCTTATCAGGGCCTAATTCACCCCTCCACTTT.

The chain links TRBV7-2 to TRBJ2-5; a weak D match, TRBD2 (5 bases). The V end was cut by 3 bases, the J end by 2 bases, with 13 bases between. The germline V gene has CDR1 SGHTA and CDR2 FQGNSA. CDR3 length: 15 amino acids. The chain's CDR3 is CASSLATGRQETQYF. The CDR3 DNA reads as TGTGCCAGCAGCTTGGCGACGGGGAGACAAGAGACCCAGTACTTC.

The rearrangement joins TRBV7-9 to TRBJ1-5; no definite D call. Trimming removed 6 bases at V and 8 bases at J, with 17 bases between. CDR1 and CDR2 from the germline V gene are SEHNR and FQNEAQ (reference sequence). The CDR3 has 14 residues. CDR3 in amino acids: CASSLSGSAKPQHF. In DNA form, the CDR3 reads TGTGCCAGCAGTCTATCCGGGAGTGCCAAGCCCCAGCATTTT.

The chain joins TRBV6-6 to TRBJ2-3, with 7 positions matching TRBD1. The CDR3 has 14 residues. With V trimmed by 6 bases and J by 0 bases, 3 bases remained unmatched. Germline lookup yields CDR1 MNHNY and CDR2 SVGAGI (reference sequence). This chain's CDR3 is CASRRQGSTDTQYF. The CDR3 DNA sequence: TGTGCCAGCAGGCGACAGGGTAGCACAGATACGCAGTATTTT.

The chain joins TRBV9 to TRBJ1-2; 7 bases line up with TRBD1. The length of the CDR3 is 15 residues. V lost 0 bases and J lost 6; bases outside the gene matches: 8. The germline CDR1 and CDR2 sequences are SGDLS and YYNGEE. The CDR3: CASSVVPQGGDGYTF. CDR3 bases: TGTGCCAGCAGCGTAGTCCCCCAGGGGGGGGATGGCTACACCTTC.

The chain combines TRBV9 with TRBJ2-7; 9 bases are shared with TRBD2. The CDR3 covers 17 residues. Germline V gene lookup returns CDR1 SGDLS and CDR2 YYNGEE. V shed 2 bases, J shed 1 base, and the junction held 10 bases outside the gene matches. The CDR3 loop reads CASSVRPAGGASYEQYF. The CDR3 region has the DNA TGTGCCAGCAGCGTCAGGCCGGCGGGGGGGGCATCCTACGAGCAGTACTTC.

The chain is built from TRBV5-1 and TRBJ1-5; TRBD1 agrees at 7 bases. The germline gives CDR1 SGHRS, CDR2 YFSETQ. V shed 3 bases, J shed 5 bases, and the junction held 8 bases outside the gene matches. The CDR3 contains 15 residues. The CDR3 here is CASSSSGDSDQPQHF. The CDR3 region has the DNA TGCGCCAGCAGCTCATCAGGGGACAGTGATCAGCCCCAGCATTTT.

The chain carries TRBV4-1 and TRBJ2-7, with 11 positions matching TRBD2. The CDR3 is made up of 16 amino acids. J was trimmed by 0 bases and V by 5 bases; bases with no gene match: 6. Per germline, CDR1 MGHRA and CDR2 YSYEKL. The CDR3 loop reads CASSTSTSGSSYEQYF. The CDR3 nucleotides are TGCGCCAGCAGCACGTCCACTAGCGGGAGCTCCTACGAGCAGTACTTC.

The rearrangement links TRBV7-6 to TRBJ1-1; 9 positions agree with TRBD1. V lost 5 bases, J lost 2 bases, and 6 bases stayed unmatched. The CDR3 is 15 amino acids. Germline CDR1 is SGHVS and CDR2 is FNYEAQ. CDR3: CASSPGTGSNTEAFF. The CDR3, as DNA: TGTGCCAGCAGCCCCGGGACAGGGTCTAACACTGAAGCTTTCTTT.

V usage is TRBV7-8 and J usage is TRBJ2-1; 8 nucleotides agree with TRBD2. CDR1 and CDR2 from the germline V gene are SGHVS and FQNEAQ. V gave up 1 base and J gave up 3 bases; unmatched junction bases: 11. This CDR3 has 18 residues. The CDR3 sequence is CASSLGVSGRGVYNEQFF. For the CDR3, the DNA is TGTGCCAGCAGCTTAGGAGTAAGCGGGCGGGGGGTCTACAATGAGCAGTTCTTC.

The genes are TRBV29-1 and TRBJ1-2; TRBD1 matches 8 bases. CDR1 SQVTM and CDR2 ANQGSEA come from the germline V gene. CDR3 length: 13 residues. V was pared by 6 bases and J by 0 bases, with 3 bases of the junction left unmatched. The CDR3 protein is CSVRTGTNYGYTF. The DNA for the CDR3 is TGCAGCGTCCGGACAGGGACTAACTATGGCTACACCTTC.

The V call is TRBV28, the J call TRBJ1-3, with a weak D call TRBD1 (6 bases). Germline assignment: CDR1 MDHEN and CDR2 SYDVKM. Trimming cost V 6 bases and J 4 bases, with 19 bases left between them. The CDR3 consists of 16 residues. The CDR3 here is CASRPRGVRVGNTIYF. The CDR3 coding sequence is TGTGCCAGCAGGCCGAGGGGGGTACGGGTCGGAAACACCATATATTTT.

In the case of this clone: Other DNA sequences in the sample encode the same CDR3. The CDR3 DNA is TGTGCCAGCTCACCCCAGGGGTTGAACACTGAAGCTTTCTTT. It codes for CASSPQGLNTEAFF. V usage is TRBV18 and J usage is TRBJ1-1; possible D gene TRBD1, 6 bases. The CDR3 runs to 14 residues. V was trimmed by 3 bases and J by 0 bases, leaving 8 bases between them. CDR1 is KGHSH and CDR2 is LQKENI in the germline V gene. Filled out from reference TRBV18 and TRBJ1-1, the complete variable domain reads NAGVMQNPRHLVRRRGQEARLRCSPMKGHSHVYWYRQLPEEGLKFMVYLQKENIIDESGMPKERFSAEFPKEGPSILRIQQVVRGDSAAYFCASSPQGLNTEAFFGQGTRLTVV.

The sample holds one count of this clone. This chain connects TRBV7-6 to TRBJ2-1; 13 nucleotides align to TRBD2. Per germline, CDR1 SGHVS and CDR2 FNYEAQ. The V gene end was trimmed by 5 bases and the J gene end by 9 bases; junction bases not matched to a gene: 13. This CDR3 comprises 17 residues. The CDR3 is CASSLGLAGDPTSEQFF. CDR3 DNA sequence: TGTGCCAGCAGCCTCGGACTAGCGGGAGACCCTACCAGTGAGCAGTTCTTC.

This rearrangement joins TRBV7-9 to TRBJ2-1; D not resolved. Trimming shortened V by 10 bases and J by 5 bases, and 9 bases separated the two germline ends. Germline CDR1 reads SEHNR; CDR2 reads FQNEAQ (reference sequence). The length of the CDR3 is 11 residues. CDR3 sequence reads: CAIVRNNEQFF. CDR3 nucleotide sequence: TGTGCCATCGTTAGAAACAATGAGCAGTTCTTC.

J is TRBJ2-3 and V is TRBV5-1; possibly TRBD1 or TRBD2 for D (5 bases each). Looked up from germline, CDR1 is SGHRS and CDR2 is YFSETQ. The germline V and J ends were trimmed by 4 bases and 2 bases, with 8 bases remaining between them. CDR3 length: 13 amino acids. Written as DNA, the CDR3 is TGCGCCAGCAGCCGGGGCACCACAGATACGCAGTATTTT. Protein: CASSRGTTDTQYF.

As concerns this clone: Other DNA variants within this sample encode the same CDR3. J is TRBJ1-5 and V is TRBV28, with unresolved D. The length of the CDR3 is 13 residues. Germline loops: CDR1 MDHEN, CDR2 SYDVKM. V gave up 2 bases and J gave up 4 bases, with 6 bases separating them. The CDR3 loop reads CASSLLGNQPQHF. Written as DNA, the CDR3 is TGTGCCAGCAGTTTACTAGGGAATCAGCCCCAGCATTTT.

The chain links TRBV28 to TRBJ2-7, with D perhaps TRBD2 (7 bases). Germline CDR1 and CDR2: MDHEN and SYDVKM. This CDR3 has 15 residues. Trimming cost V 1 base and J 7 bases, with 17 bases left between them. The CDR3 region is CASSLLGQGGEEQYF. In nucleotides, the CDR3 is TGTGCCAGCAGTTTATTAGGACAAGGGGGGGAAGAGCAGTACTTC.

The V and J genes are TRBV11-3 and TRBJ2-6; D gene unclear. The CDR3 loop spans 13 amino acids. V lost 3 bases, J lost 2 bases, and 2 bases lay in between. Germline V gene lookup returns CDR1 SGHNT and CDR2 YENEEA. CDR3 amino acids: CASSLPGANVLTF. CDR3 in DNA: TGTGCCAGCAGCTTGCCTGGGGCCAACGTCCTGACTTTC. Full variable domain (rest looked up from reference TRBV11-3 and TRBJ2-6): EAGVVQSPRYKIIEKKQPVAFWCNPISGHNTLYWYLQNLGQGPELLIRYENEEAVDDSQLPKDRFSAERLKGVDSTLKIQPAELGDSAVYLCASSLPGANVLTFGAGSRLTVL.

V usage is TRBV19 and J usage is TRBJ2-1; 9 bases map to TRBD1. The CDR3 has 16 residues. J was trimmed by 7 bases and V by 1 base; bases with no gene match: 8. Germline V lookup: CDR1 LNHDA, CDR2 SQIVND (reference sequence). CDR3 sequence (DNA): TGTGCCAGTAGTATAGCACCGGGACAGGGACTTAATGAGCAGTTCTTC. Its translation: CASSIAPGQGLNEQFF.

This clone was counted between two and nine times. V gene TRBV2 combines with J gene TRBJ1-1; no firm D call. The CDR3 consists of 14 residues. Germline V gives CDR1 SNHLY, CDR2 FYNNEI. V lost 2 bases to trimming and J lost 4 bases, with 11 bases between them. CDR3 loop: CASSELGFGTEAFF. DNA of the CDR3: TGTGCCAGCAGTGAACTGGGGTTCGGCACTGAAGCTTTCTTT.

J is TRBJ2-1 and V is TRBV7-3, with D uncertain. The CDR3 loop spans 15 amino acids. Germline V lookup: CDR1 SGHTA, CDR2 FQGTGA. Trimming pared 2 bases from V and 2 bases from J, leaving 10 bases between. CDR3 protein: CASSLSTGPYNEQFF. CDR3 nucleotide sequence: TGTGCCAGCAGCTTATCAACTGGACCCTACAATGAGCAGTTCTTC. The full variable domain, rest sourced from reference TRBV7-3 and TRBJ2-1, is GAGVSQTPSNKVTEKGKYVELRCDPISGHTALYWYRQSLGQGPEFLIYFQGTGAADDSGLPNDRFFAVRPEGSVSTLKIQRTERGDSAVYLCASSLSTGPYNEQFFGPGTRLTVL.

In DNA form, the CDR3 reads TGTGCCAGCAGTTCCAGAGGATTCCCCCAAGAGACCCAGTACTTC. Translated, it gives CASSSRGFPQETQYF. This chain uses TRBV6-1 with TRBJ2-5; no definite D call. V lost 5 bases and J 1 base, leaving 14 bases between the germline ends. The CDR3 is made up of 15 amino acids. Germline loops: CDR1 MNHNS, CDR2 SASEGT.

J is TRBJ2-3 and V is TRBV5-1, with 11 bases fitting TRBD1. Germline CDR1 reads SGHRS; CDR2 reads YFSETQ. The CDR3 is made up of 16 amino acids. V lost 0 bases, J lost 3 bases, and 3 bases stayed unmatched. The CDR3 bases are TGCGCCAGCAGCTTGGGCGGGACAGGGGGAACAGATACGCAGTATTTT. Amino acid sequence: CASSLGGTGGTDTQYF.

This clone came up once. The DNA for the CDR3 is TGTGCCAGCAGCGTAGTAACGGAGACCGGGGAGCTGTTTTTT. Translating gives CASSVVTETGELFF. V usage is TRBV9 and J usage is TRBJ2-2; D remains unclear. The germline V gene has CDR1 SGDLS and CDR2 YYNGEE. CDR3 length equals 14 residues. The V end lost 0 bases, the J end lost 5 bases, and 8 bases lay between the germline ends.

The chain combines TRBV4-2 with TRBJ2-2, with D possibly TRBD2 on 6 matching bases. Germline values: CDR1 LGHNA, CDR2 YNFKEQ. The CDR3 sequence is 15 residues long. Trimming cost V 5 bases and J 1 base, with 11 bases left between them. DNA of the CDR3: TGTGCCAGCAGCACTGGGGGGTGGAACACCGGGGAGCTGTTTTTT. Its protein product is CASSTGGWNTGELFF.

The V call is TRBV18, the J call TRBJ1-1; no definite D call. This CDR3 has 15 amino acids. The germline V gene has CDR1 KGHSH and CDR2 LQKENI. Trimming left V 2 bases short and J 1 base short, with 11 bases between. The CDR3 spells CASSPVGSANTEAFF. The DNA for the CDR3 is TGTGCCAGCTCACCAGTGGGATCGGCGAACACTGAAGCTTTCTTT.

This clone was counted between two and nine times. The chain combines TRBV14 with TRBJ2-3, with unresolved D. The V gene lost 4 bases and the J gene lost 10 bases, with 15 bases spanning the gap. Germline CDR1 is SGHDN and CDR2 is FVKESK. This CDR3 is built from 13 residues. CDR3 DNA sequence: TGTGCCAGCAGCCGCCAGTCGGTGAGTCCGCAGTATTTT. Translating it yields CASSRQSVSPQYF.